This T cell receptor beta chain came from a study of T cell responses to AZD1222 COVID-19 vaccine. This CDR3 has 13 amino acids. Trimming took 5 bases from V and 4 from J, leaving 11 bases between them. The V gene's germline CDR1 is SEHNR and CDR2 FQNEAQ (reference sequence). Libraries were prepared by immunoSEQ multiplex PCR; TCRdb keeps only in-frame clonotypes and omits some of them. The repertoire holds about 140,000 clones, 88% seen once, with approximately 3% in the top ten. Sequencing was performed on peripheral blood, taken 28 days after the second AZD1222 dose. This receptor was taken from an adult who received the AZD1222 COVID-19 vaccine. The chain uses TRBV7-9 and TRBJ1-2, with D uncertain. CDR3 bases: TGTGCCAGCAGCCCCTCAGAGACCTATGGCTACACCTTC. Its translation is CASSPSETYGYTF.